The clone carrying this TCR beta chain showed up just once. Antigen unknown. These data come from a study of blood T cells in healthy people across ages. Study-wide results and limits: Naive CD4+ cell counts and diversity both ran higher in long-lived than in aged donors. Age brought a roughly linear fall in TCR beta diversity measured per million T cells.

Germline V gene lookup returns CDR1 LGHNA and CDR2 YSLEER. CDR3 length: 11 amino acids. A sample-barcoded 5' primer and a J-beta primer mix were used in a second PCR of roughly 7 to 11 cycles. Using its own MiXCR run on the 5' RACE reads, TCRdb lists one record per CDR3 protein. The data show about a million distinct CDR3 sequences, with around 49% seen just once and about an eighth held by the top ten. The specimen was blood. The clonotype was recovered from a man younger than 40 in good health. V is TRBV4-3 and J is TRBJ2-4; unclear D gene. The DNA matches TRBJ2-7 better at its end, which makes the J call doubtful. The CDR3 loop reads CASRVTYEQYF. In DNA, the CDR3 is TGCGCCAGCAGAGTTACCTACGAGCAGTACTTC.